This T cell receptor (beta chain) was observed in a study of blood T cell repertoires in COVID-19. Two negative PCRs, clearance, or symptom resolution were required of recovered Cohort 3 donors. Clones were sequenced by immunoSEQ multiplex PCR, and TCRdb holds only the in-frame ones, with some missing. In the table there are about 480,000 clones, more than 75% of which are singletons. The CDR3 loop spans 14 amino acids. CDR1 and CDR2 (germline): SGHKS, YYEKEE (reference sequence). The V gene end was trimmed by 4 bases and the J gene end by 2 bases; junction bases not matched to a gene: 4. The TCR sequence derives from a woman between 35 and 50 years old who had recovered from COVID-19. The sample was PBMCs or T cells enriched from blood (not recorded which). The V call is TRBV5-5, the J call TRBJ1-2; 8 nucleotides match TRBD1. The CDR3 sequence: CASSPGQGNYGYTF. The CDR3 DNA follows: TGTGCCAGCAGCCCCGGACAGGGAAACTATGGCTACACCTTC.